These 30 T cell receptor beta chains were sequenced from one sample in a study of response to subunit inactivated influenza vaccine. TCRdb re-analysed the RT-PCR reads in MiXCR, keeping a single row per CDR3 protein. The repertoire holds some 500,000 distinct CDR3 sequences, with about 25% as singletons. This specimen consisted of CD4+ T cells sorted from PBMCs, obtained more than 4 days after vaccination. The receptors derive from a man in his fifties or sixties who received an inactivated influenza vaccine.

The V and J genes are TRBV2 and TRBJ2-3; D gene ambiguous. The V end lost 6 bases, the J end lost 3 bases, and 16 bases lay between the germline ends. This CDR3 comprises 15 residues. In germline, CDR1 is SNHLY, CDR2 FYNNEI. The CDR3 sequence is CASRARLRPTDTQYF. The CDR3, as DNA: TGTGCCAGCAGAGCGAGGTTAAGACCGACAGATACGCAGTATTTT. The full variable domain, its missing parts supplied by reference TRBV2 and TRBJ2-3, is EPEVTQTPSHQVTQMGQEVILRCVPISNHLYFYWYRQILGQKVEFLVSFYNNEISEKSEIFDDQFSVERPDGSNFTLKIRSTKLEDSAMYFCASRARLRPTDTQYFGPGTRLTVL.

This clonotype was recorded a few times. The J gene is TRBJ2-1, the V gene TRBV20-1, with no clear D. Per the germline V gene, CDR1 is DFQATT and CDR2 is SNEGSKA (reference sequence). V was pared by 0 bases and J by 0 bases, with 15 bases between. The length of the CDR3 is 17 residues. The CDR3 region is CSARDFAGKSSYNEQFF. The CDR3 nucleotides are TGCAGTGCTAGAGATTTCGCTGGCAAGAGCTCCTACAATGAGCAGTTCTTC.

This clonotype was seen more than once but under ten times. The rearrangement joins TRBV12-3 or TRBV12-4 to TRBJ2-1; D may match TRBD1 or TRBD2 (5 bases each). The V gene lost 6 bases and the J gene lost 9 bases, with 12 bases spanning the gap. The CDR3 has 12 amino acids. In DNA form, the CDR3 reads TGTGCCAGCAGACGAGGGGAACGTGAGCAGTTCTTC. Encoded protein: CASRRGEREQFF.

This clonotype was seen a few times. The chain has TRBV6-2 or TRBV6-3 and TRBJ2-7, with TRBD1 matching 9 bases. CDR3 size: 14 residues. Germline loops: CDR1 MNHEY, CDR2 SVGEGT. The J segment lost 6 bases and the V segment lost 10 bases, leaving 13 bases of the junction unmatched. CDR3: CATKETPGQGEQYF. The CDR3 DNA sequence: TGTGCCACTAAGGAGACTCCGGGACAGGGCGAGCAGTACTTC.

This chain links TRBV5-1 with TRBJ2-7; TRBD1 matches 12 bases. The trim removed 3 bases at V and 7 bases at J, leaving 5 bases unmatched. The CDR3 is made up of 14 amino acids. Germline lookup yields CDR1 SGHRS and CDR2 YFSETQ. The CDR3 reads CASSSGTGGGEQYF. The CDR3, as DNA: TGCGCCAGCAGCTCGGGGACAGGGGGCGGAGAGCAGTACTTC.

This clonotype turned up a few times. The chain recombines TRBV4-3 with TRBJ1-2; D remains ambiguous. Trimming took 1 base from V and 2 from J, leaving 11 bases between them. The CDR3 runs to 15 residues. Germline V gene sequence: CDR1 LGHNA, CDR2 YSLEER. The CDR3 nucleotides read TGCGCCAGCAGCCAAGGAGTGACGGGGAACTATGGCTACACCTTC. This sequence encodes CASSQGVTGNYGYTF.

This clonotype was seen only a few times. V is TRBV20-1 and J is TRBJ1-1, with a tentative D call TRBD1 (5 bases). Trimming pared 2 bases from V and 1 base from J, leaving 11 bases between. The V gene's germline CDR1 is DFQATT and CDR2 SNEGSKA (reference sequence). CDR3 size: 14 residues. The chain's CDR3 is CSARPTGGNTEAFF. In nucleotides, the CDR3 is TGCAGTGCTAGACCTACAGGTGGGAACACTGAAGCTTTCTTT.

This clonotype was detected only a few times. The chain uses TRBV7-2 and TRBJ2-6; tentatively, D is TRBD2 (6 bases). Germline V CDR1 and CDR2: SGHTA, FQGNSA. Deletions cut 5 bases from V and 2 bases from J, with 16 bases between. The CDR3 is 17 residues long. CDR3 in amino acids: CASSARDFIPGANVLTF. DNA for the CDR3: TGTGCCAGCAGCGCACGGGACTTCATCCCTGGGGCCAACGTCCTGACTTTC.

This clonotype has only a few counts. This chain uses TRBV5-1 with TRBJ2-1, with D possibly matching TRBD2 (6 bases). The V end lost 3 bases, the J end lost 7 bases, and 11 bases lay between the germline ends. The CDR3 consists of 13 residues. Germline V lookup: CDR1 SGHRS, CDR2 YFSETQ. The CDR3 nucleotides are TGCGCCAGCAGCTCGGGAGTTAGAAATGAGCAGTTCTTC. Encoded protein: CASSSGVRNEQFF.

This clonotype was seen more than once but under ten times. The CDR3 bases are TGTGCCAGCAGACATCGACTAGCGGGAGCGAACGGGGAGCTGTTTTTT. It translates to CASRHRLAGANGELFF. V and J are TRBV12-3 or TRBV12-4 and TRBJ2-2; 12 nucleotides align to TRBD2. Trimming took 6 bases from V and 7 from J; bases not matched to a gene: 9. The CDR3 is 16 residues long.

This chain uses TRBV5-1 with TRBJ1-5, with TRBD1 as a possible D gene (5 bases). Trimming shortened V by 4 bases and J by 0 bases, and 11 bases separated the two germline ends. The CDR3 runs 15 residues. Germline lookup yields CDR1 SGHRS and CDR2 YFSETQ. CDR3 bases: TGCGCCAGCAGCCTAGGACACAATAGCAATCAGCCCCAGCATTTT. Amino acid sequence: CASSLGHNSNQPQHF.

The rearrangement links TRBV5-6 to TRBJ2-1; 13 bases align to TRBD2. The CDR3 is made up of 17 amino acids. The trim removed 0 bases at V and 4 bases at J, leaving 4 bases unmatched. Germline V gives CDR1 SGHDT, CDR2 YYEEEE. CDR3 coding DNA: TGTGCCAGCAGCTTGGGGACTAGCGGGGGATTATACAATGAGCAGTTCTTC. Translated, it gives CASSLGTSGGLYNEQFF.

This chain uses TRBV20-1 with TRBJ2-7, with 14 bases fitting TRBD2. The CDR3 loop spans 15 amino acids. The V gene's germline CDR1 is DFQATT and CDR2 SNEGSKA (reference sequence). J was trimmed by 3 bases and V by 5 bases; bases with no gene match: 6. CDR3 loop: CSAPGTSGGYYEQYF. The CDR3 DNA follows: TGCAGTGCTCCCGGGACTAGCGGGGGCTACTACGAGCAGTACTTC.

This rearrangement joins TRBV5-1 to TRBJ2-1; 9 nucleotides align to TRBD2. This CDR3 is 16 amino acids long. J lost 5 bases, V lost 0 bases, and 6 bases had no gene match. Germline CDR1 is SGHRS and CDR2 is YFSETQ. CDR3 protein: CASSLESGGTHNEQFF. In DNA, the CDR3 is TGCGCCAGCAGCTTGGAAAGCGGGGGGACCCACAATGAGCAGTTCTTC.

This clonotype was seen more than once but under ten times. In DNA form, the CDR3 reads TGTGCCAGCAGCCGAGACTATTCCTCCGGCACAGATACGCAGTATTTT. This encodes CASSRDYSSGTDTQYF. V is TRBV4-2 and J is TRBJ2-3; a possible D gene is TRBD2 (5 bases). The CDR3 extends over 16 amino acids. The V gene lost 4 bases and the J gene lost 1 base, with 15 bases spanning the gap. The germline V gene has CDR1 LGHNA and CDR2 YNFKEQ.

This clonotype came up many times. This rearrangement joins TRBV12-3 or TRBV12-4 to TRBJ2-7; perhaps D is TRBD1 or TRBD2 (5 bases each). This CDR3 is built from 12 residues. V was pared by 6 bases and J by 4 bases, with 10 bases between. The CDR3 region has the DNA TGTGCCAGCAGACGGGACGGGTACGAGCAGTACTTC. This translates into CASRRDGYEQYF.

This clonotype was seen a few times. The rearrangement links TRBV9 to TRBJ1-1; 7 bases map to TRBD1. Unmatched junction bases numbered 6, after V lost 0 bases and J lost 7 bases. This CDR3 has 14 residues. Looked up from germline, CDR1 is SGDLS and CDR2 is YYNGEE. DNA for the CDR3: TGTGCCAGCAGCGTAGCAGGGGGAGCCGGTGAAGCTTTCTTT. Amino acid sequence: CASSVAGGAGEAFF. The variable domain in full, completed from reference TRBV9 and TRBJ1-1, reads DSGVTQTPKHLITATGQRVTLRCSPRSGDLSVYWYQQSLDQGLQFLIQYYNGEERAKGNILERFSAQQFPDLHSELNLSSLELGDSALYFCASSVAGGAGEAFFGQGTRLTVV.

This clonotype was observed a handful of times. This chain uses TRBV5-6 with TRBJ2-7, with D possibly being TRBD1 (6 bases). The CDR3 is 16 amino acids. Germline lookup yields CDR1 SGHDT and CDR2 YYEEEE. The V gene lost 5 bases and the J gene lost 4 bases, with 22 bases spanning the gap. The CDR3 region is CASRPSLQGFTYEQYF. CDR3 coding DNA: TGTGCCAGCAGGCCCAGCCTACAGGGATTCACGTACGAGCAGTACTTC.

Only a few counts were recorded for this clonotype. The V gene is TRBV29-1, the J gene TRBJ2-4, with D hard to call. Germline assignment: CDR1 SQVTM and CDR2 ANQGSEA. The CDR3 has 14 amino acids. Trimming shortened V by 7 bases and J by 0 bases, and 13 bases separated the two germline ends. The CDR3 DNA reads as TGCAGCGCCCTTCCGTCGATAGCCAAAAACATTCAGTACTTC. It yields the protein CSALPSIAKNIQYF.

This chain joins TRBV12-3 or TRBV12-4 and TRBJ2-7, with D hard to call. This CDR3 spans 14 amino acids. V was trimmed by 3 bases and J by 1 base, leaving 10 bases between them. The CDR3 bases are TGTGCCAGCAGTTTTAATGGTCAGTCCTACGAGCAGTACTTC. Protein: CASSFNGQSYEQYF.

This clonotype was observed a handful of times. CDR3 loop: CASRSSGSWELFF. The CDR3 coding sequence is TGTGCCAGCAGGAGTAGCGGGAGCTGGGAGCTGTTTTTT. V is TRBV6-2 or TRBV6-3 and J is TRBJ2-2; 9 bases match TRBD2. Germline trimming cut 6 bases from V and 9 bases from J; bases unmatched to any gene: 5. In germline, CDR1 is MNHEY, CDR2 SVGEGT. The CDR3 loop spans 13 amino acids.

V gene TRBV6-2 or TRBV6-3 combines with J gene TRBJ1-1, with 7 bases fitting TRBD1. V gave up 7 bases and J gave up 0 bases; unmatched junction bases: 8. The CDR3 is 15 residues long. CDR1 MNHEY and CDR2 SVGEGT come from the germline V gene. The CDR3 nucleotides read TGTGCCAGCAAACCAGCGGGGACAGTGAACACTGAAGCTTTCTTT. It yields the protein CASKPAGTVNTEAFF.

The genes are TRBV20-1 and TRBJ2-1; no firm D call. The CDR3 extends over 12 amino acids. V was trimmed by 3 bases and J by 12 bases, leaving 15 bases between them. CDR1 DFQATT and CDR2 SNEGSKA come from the germline V gene (reference sequence). The CDR3 region has the DNA TGCAGTGCTAGTGATTACCCCCTCGGGCAGTTCTTC. Protein sequence: CSASDYPLGQFF.

This clonotype was seen only a few times. The chain joins TRBV21-1 to TRBJ2-7; TRBD1 is taken as the D call from the table, unchecked against the DNA. TRBV21-1 is flagged as a pseudogene. The CDR3 spans 16 residues. Written as DNA, the CDR3 is TGTGCCAGCAGCAATGTTGGACAGGGTGTCTCCTACGAGCAGTACTTC. Translation gives CASSNVGQGVSYEQYF.

In this sample, this clonotype turned up a few times. The CDR3 DNA follows: TGTGCCAGCAGCCAAGATGCGGGCCCGTGGAATGAAAAACTGTTTTTT. It translates to CASSQDAGPWNEKLFF. J is TRBJ1-4 and V is TRBV4-2; no clear D. CDR1 is LGHNA and CDR2 is YNFKEQ in the germline V gene. The CDR3 has 16 amino acids. Trimming left V 0 bases short and J 5 bases short, with 13 bases between.

This clonotype has only a few counts. The rearrangement uses TRBV10-3 and TRBJ2-3, with D perhaps assigned TRBD1 or TRBD2 (5 bases each). Germline V lookup: CDR1 ENHRY, CDR2 SYGVKD. The CDR3 totals 15 residues. Trimming left V 4 bases short and J 6 bases short, with 17 bases between. CDR3 in DNA: TGTGCCATCAGTGGGCTTGGGGACGGAGGTGATACGCAGTATTTT. This codes for CAISGLGDGGDTQYF.

This rearrangement joins TRBV3-1 to TRBJ1-1; D uncertain. The CDR3 has 13 amino acids. Per the germline V gene, CDR1 is LGHDT and CDR2 is YNNKEL (reference sequence). With 0 bases removed from V and 3 bases from J, the gap between germline ends came to 5 bases. CDR3 bases: TGTGCCAGCAGCCAAGAGACGTACACTGAAGCTTTCTTT. Its translation: CASSQETYTEAFF.

This clonotype was counted only a few times. The chain couples TRBV7-8 to TRBJ2-7, with D unresolved. The germline V gene has CDR1 SGHVS and CDR2 FQNEAQ. CDR3 size: 14 residues. The ends were cut back, 0 bases at V and 6 bases at J, with 12 bases in the middle. For the CDR3, the DNA is TGTGCCAGCAGCTTAGCGGGTCGTTCCGTCGAGCAGTACTTC. This encodes CASSLAGRSVEQYF.

The V call is TRBV12-3 or TRBV12-4, the J call TRBJ1-2, with a possible D match to TRBD1 (6 bases). V was shortened by 2 bases and J by 12 bases, with 16 bases between the two germline ends. This CDR3 region has 13 residues. The chain's CDR3 is CASSLLGGRGHTF. The CDR3, as DNA: TGTGCCAGCAGTTTATTAGGTGGCAGGGGTCACACCTTC.

The rearrangement joins TRBV20-1 to TRBJ2-5; D unclear. The CDR3 is 13 residues long. Looked up from germline, CDR1 is DFQATT and CDR2 is SNEGSKA (reference sequence). Trimming cost V 3 bases and J 2 bases, with 10 bases left between them. The CDR3 protein is CSASDTWQETQYF. CDR3 bases: TGCAGTGCTAGTGATACGTGGCAAGAGACCCAGTACTTC.